One and the same sample provided the 11 T cell receptor beta chains below, sequenced in a study of T cells expressing NK-cell markers. From its re-call of the 5' RACE reads, TCRdb lists each CDR3 protein once, without DNA. The sample yields hundreds of thousands of distinct CDR3 sequences, of which the top ten take up approximately 3.5%. The sample was blood T cells: a sorted CD56 or NKG2C T cell subset, CD4+ or CD8+ T cells, or bulk PBMC T cells (not recorded which). These receptors were obtained from a man between 18 and 35 years old in good health.

The chain recombines TRBV12-3 or TRBV12-4 with TRBJ2-6; the TRBD1 assignment by TCRdb is unverifiable without DNA. The CDR3 extends over 16 amino acids. The CDR3 is CASTSDQGAGANVLTF.

This chain joins TRBV13 and TRBJ2-7. Per the germline V gene, CDR1 is PRHDT and CDR2 is FYEKMQ (reference sequence). CDR3 length equals 13 residues. The CDR3 is CASSLGAAYEQYF.

This chain joins TRBV18 and TRBJ2-1; TCRdb gives TRBD1 as the D gene, but with no DNA this cannot be confirmed. Germline V lookup: CDR1 KGHSH, CDR2 LQKENI. CDR3 length: 14 amino acids. The CDR3 sequence: CASSLGTAGHEQFF.

The chain uses TRBV6-2 or TRBV6-3 and TRBJ1-2. CDR1 MNHEY and CDR2 SVGEGT come from the germline V gene. The CDR3 has 12 amino acids. The CDR3 loop is CASSYGGYGYTF.

The CDR3 sequence: CASTQFQGRTDTQYF. The chain has TRBV6-1 and TRBJ2-3; TCRdb outputs TRBD1, but without DNA this stays unchecked. The germline gives CDR1 MNHNS, CDR2 SASEGT. This CDR3 is built from 15 residues.

V gene TRBV7-9 combines with J gene TRBJ1-4; TCRdb reports TRBD1, a call that lacks DNA to check it against. The CDR3 spans 17 residues. Per germline, CDR1 SEHNR and CDR2 FQNEAQ (reference sequence). The CDR3: CASSLGTGGQTNEKLFF.

The gene calls are TRBV25-1 and TRBJ2-5; TCRdb's D gene call, TRBD1, goes unchecked for lack of DNA. Germline values: CDR1 MGHDK, CDR2 SYGVNS. The length of the CDR3 is 14 residues. The CDR3 here is CASSDPSGEETQYF.

The CDR3 sequence is CASSSGLSRAKNIQYF. The chain couples TRBV7-2 to TRBJ2-4; the D call from TCRdb, TRBD1, cannot be confirmed without DNA. The V gene's germline CDR1 is SGHTA and CDR2 FQGNSA. CDR3 length: 16 residues.

This rearrangement joins TRBV7-8 to TRBJ2-7; TCRdb lists TRBD1, though no DNA is available to test this call. Germline V gene data show CDR1 as SGHVS and CDR2 as FQNEAQ. The CDR3 contains 13 residues. CDR3 region: CASSLVWGAEQYF.

The chain uses TRBV24-1 and TRBJ2-1; TCRdb gives TRBD2 as the D gene, but with no DNA this cannot be confirmed. Germline V lookup: CDR1 KGHDR, CDR2 SFDVKD. The CDR3 sequence is 13 residues long. CDR3 protein: CATSGRIVNEQFF.

The chain joins TRBV19 to TRBJ1-5. CDR3 size: 14 residues. Germline V gives CDR1 LNHDA, CDR2 SQIVND (reference sequence). The CDR3 here is CASSSRWSNQPQHF. Together with reference TRBV19 and TRBJ1-5, the CDR3 gives the full variable domain: DGGITQSPKYLFRKEGQNVTLSCEQNLNHDAMYWYRQDPGQGLRLIYYSQIVNDFQKGDIAEGYSVSREKKESFPLTVTSAQKNPTAFYLCASSSRWSNQPQHFGDGTRLSIL.